This record covers a single T cell receptor beta chain. This specimen belongs to a study of blood T cell repertoires in COVID-19. For the study at large: Samples taken during acute and convalescent COVID-19 were collected in the United States, Italy and Spain.

Trimming at V came to 4 bases and at J to 7 bases, leaving 8 bases not matched to a gene. This CDR3 has 14 amino acids. CDR1 is ENHRY and CDR2 is SYGVKD in the germline V gene. In the authors' methods: Nucleated cell number was recorded as an estimate derived from reference gene primer amplification. Clones were read by immunoSEQ multiplex PCR, and TCRdb kept only the in-frame ones, dropping some. V, J and clone size were drawn from that table, and D and trimming were deduced from the DNA. This repertoire shows about 250,000 clones, 80% to 90% found once; its top ten account for over 1.1%. The origin of this receptor is a man older than 75 with acute or convalescent COVID-19. The sequencing sample was made of peripheral blood. The V and J genes are TRBV10-3 and TRBJ2-7; the match to TRBD2 covers 9 bases. The CDR3 region is CAISAQRGAVEQYF. CDR3 DNA: TGTGCCATCAGTGCACAGCGGGGGGCGGTGGAGCAGTACTTC.